This T cell receptor beta chain was recorded in a study of beta chain features in type 1 diabetes. This clone was counted between two and nine times. CDR3 length equals 14 residues. V was cut by 5 bases and J by 3 bases, with 11 bases left in between. Germline V lookup: CDR1 LNHDA, CDR2 SQIVND (reference sequence). The entirety of the isolated RNA underwent reverse transcription, so expressed TCRB transcripts were sequenced. Libraries were prepared by immunoSEQ multiplex PCR; TCRdb keeps only in-frame clonotypes and omits some of them. The table includes some 99,000 clones, 40% detected once. The TCR sequence derives from a woman between 18 and 29 years old in good health. The material sequenced was stem cell memory CD4+ T cells from blood. V usage is TRBV19 and J usage is TRBJ2-1; D is undetermined. For the CDR3, the DNA is TGTGCCAGTAGTCTCGGGTCTTACTACAATGAGCAGTTCTTC. Protein: CASSLGSYYNEQFF.